These 32 T cell receptor beta chains originate from one sample sequenced in a study of T cell responses to AZD1222 COVID-19 vaccine. This table comes from immunoSEQ multiplex PCR, and its TCRdb copy is limited to in-frame clones, with some not included. The table records approximately 110,000 clones, 65% to 90% of them present only once. Sequenced here: peripheral blood, sampled on day 0 of AZD1222 vaccination. The receptors here all came from an adult in good health.

The J gene is TRBJ2-3, the V gene TRBV6-4, with D uncertain. V dropped 3 bases and J dropped 3 bases, with 10 bases sitting between them. Germline V lookup: CDR1 MRHNA, CDR2 SNTAGT. The CDR3 contains 14 residues. The CDR3 nucleotides read TGTGCCAGCAGTGAGCGGACGGCTACAGATACGCAGTATTTT. This gives the protein CASSERTATDTQYF.

This clone was observed a few times. J is TRBJ2-7 and V is TRBV3-1 (or the pseudogene TRBV3-2), with no clear D. The V end was cut by 1 base, the J end by 0 bases, with 7 bases between. The CDR3 extends over 14 amino acids. The V gene's germline CDR1 is LGHDT and CDR2 YNNKEL (reference sequence). The CDR3 DNA is TGTGCCAGCAGCCAAGGCCCGTTCTCCTACGAGCAGTACTTC. Translated: CASSQGPFSYEQYF.

The chain employs TRBV29-1 and TRBJ2-7, with D possibly TRBD2 on 5 matching bases. CDR1 is SQVTM and CDR2 is ANQGSEA in the germline V gene. Trimming removed 4 bases at V and 7 bases at J, with 8 bases between. The CDR3 sequence is 10 residues long. CDR3 in DNA: TGCAGCGTTGCGACGGGAGAGCAGTACTTC. Translating it yields CSVATGEQYF.

In nucleotides, the CDR3 is TGTGCCAGTACAGGGACAGGGTTGGGGGAGCAGTACTTC. This translates into CASTGTGLGEQYF. The chain carries TRBV19 and TRBJ2-7; 9 bases fit TRBD1. V trimming: 7 bases; J trimming: 7 bases; junction bases outside the gene matches: 8. Per germline, CDR1 LNHDA and CDR2 SQIVND (reference sequence). CDR3 size: 13 residues.

The rearrangement joins TRBV6-5 to TRBJ2-1; D might be TRBD1 (5 bases). The CDR3 has 13 amino acids. Trimming left V 8 bases short and J 8 bases short, with 16 bases between. Germline V gives CDR1 MNHEY, CDR2 SVGAGI. DNA of the CDR3: TGTGCCAGCGTTTCCCAAATGACAGATGAGCAGTTCTTC. Translation: CASVSQMTDEQFF.

V gene TRBV5-4 combines with J gene TRBJ1-5; D is possibly TRBD1 (5 bases). The germline CDR1 and CDR2 sequences are SGHNT and YYREEE (reference sequence). CDR3 length: 15 amino acids. V gave up 0 bases and J gave up 1 base, with 8 bases separating them. The CDR3 is CASSLGGESNQPQHF. The CDR3 nucleotides read TGTGCCAGCAGCTTGGGAGGGGAGAGCAATCAGCCCCAGCATTTT.

CDR3 region: CASSRERDEKLFF. The CDR3 nucleotides read TGCGCCAGCAGCAGGGAGAGGGATGAAAAACTGTTTTTT. The chain recombines TRBV5-1 with TRBJ1-4; D gene uncertain. Trimming shortened V by 4 bases and J by 6 bases, and 10 bases separated the two germline ends. The CDR3 runs 13 residues. Germline-derived CDR1 and CDR2 are SGHRS and YFSETQ.

The V and J genes are TRBV9 and TRBJ1-2; TRBD1 aligns across 7 bases. Germline CDR1 SGDLS, CDR2 YYNGEE. V lost 3 bases, J lost 2 bases, and 1 base stayed unmatched. The CDR3 extends over 13 amino acids. The CDR3 is CASSATGNYGYTF. CDR3 DNA sequence: TGTGCCAGCAGCGCGACAGGGAACTATGGCTACACCTTC.

In its sample, this clone was seen once. The V and J genes are TRBV5-4 and TRBJ1-2; D is perhaps TRBD1 (5 bases). The CDR3 runs to 16 residues. In germline, CDR1 is SGHNT, CDR2 YYREEE (reference sequence). Between the trimmed V and J ends, which lost 0 bases and 6 bases, there was a span of 18 bases. The DNA of the CDR3 is TGTGCCAGCAGCTTGGCCGGCAGGCAAGGCAGGGATGGCTACACCTTC. It specifies CASSLAGRQGRDGYTF.

This chain links TRBV5-1 with TRBJ1-5, with a tentative D call TRBD1 (6 bases). CDR3 length equals 15 residues. V shed 1 base and J shed 3 bases, with 11 bases lying between them. The germline V gene encodes CDR1 SGHRS and CDR2 YFSETQ. In nucleotides, the CDR3 is TGCGCCAGCAGCTTGTCAGGGGTGTCCAATCAGCCCCAGCATTTT. Protein: CASSLSGVSNQPQHF.

V and J are TRBV14 and TRBJ2-5; D is tentatively TRBD1 or TRBD2 (5 bases each). The CDR3 spans 17 residues. V lost 0 bases, J lost 6 bases, and 20 bases lay in between. Looked up from germline, CDR1 is SGHDN and CDR2 is FVKESK. Here the CDR3 DNA reads TGTGCCAGCAGCCAAGATCAGAACCGGTGGGGGAATAAGACCCAGTACTTC. It translates to CASSQDQNRWGNKTQYF. Complete variable domain (other parts from reference TRBV14 and TRBJ2-5): EAGVTQFPSHSVIEKGQTVTLRCDPISGHDNLYWYRRVMGKEIKFLLHFVKESKQDESGMPNNRFLAERTGGTYSTLKVQPAELEDSGVYFCASSQDQNRWGNKTQYFGPGTRLLVL.

The table lists this clone with a few counts. J is TRBJ1-6 and V is TRBV3-1 (or the pseudogene TRBV3-2); D not resolved. The V gene lost 6 bases and the J gene lost 6 bases, with 12 bases spanning the gap. The CDR3 consists of 14 residues. CDR1 and CDR2 from the germline V gene are LGHDT and YNNKEL (reference sequence). In DNA form, the CDR3 reads TGTGCCAGCAGGTTCCTTATTTCTAATTCACCCCTCCACTTT. Amino acid sequence: CASRFLISNSPLHF.

CDR3 bases: TGTGCCACCGGGATAGCAACTAATGAAAAACTGTTTTTT. This gives the protein CATGIATNEKLFF. This chain links TRBV7-9 with TRBJ1-4; no reliable D call. Trimming removed 10 bases at V and 0 bases at J, with 9 bases between. From germline, CDR1 is SEHNR and CDR2 FQNEAQ (reference sequence). The CDR3 consists of 13 residues.

The chain employs TRBV2 and TRBJ1-6; D call uncertain. The CDR3 loop spans 16 amino acids. Germline V gene sequence: CDR1 SNHLY, CDR2 FYNNEI. The V and J ends lost 3 bases and 0 bases respectively, with 9 bases between them. CDR3 DNA sequence: TGTGCCAGCAGTGAGATCCCTTCCTCCTATAATTCACCCCTCCACTTT. Its translation is CASSEIPSSYNSPLHF.

The chain employs TRBV5-1 and TRBJ2-7, with D perhaps being TRBD1 or TRBD2 (5 bases each). Deletions cut 0 bases from V and 5 bases from J, with 12 bases between. CDR3 size: 14 residues. Germline loops: CDR1 SGHRS, CDR2 YFSETQ. This CDR3 reads CASSLAGALNEQYF. For the CDR3, the DNA is TGCGCCAGCAGCTTGGCCGGGGCCCTGAACGAGCAGTACTTC.

The V gene is TRBV6-5, the J gene TRBJ2-2; TRBD2 is a possible D gene (6 bases). This CDR3 is built from 13 residues. Germline CDR1 is MNHEY and CDR2 is SVGAGI. Trimming removed 6 bases from V and 4 bases from J, with 9 bases in between. CDR3 loop: CASRRTTTGELFF. The CDR3 region has the DNA TGTGCCAGCAGGCGGACTACCACCGGGGAGCTGTTTTTT.

The chain has TRBV11-3 and TRBJ1-2; D not resolved. Germline CDR1 SGHNT, CDR2 YENEEA. The CDR3 totals 13 residues. Trimming took 3 bases from V and 4 from J, leaving 9 bases between them. Here the CDR3 DNA reads TGTGCCAGCAGCTTGGCACAGACCTATGGCTACACCTTC. This gives the protein CASSLAQTYGYTF.

The chain uses TRBV30 and TRBJ2-1; TRBD1 agrees at 7 bases. This CDR3 contains 12 residues. Germline CDR1 is GTSNPN and CDR2 is SVGIG (reference sequence). After removal of 8 bases from V and 7 bases from J, the junction contained 8 bases not matched to a gene. In DNA, the CDR3 is TGTGCCCGCGGAGCAGGGGGTAATGAGCAGTTCTTC. The encoded protein is CARGAGGNEQFF.

The chain has TRBV9 and TRBJ2-1, with 10 bases aligning to TRBD2. CDR1 is SGDLS, CDR2 YYNGEE, per germline. The CDR3 is 15 amino acids. Trimming at V came to 4 bases and at J to 4 bases, leaving 5 bases not matched to a gene. The CDR3 nucleotides read TGTGCCAGCAGCCTCATAGCGGGAGGTTACAATGAGCAGTTCTTC. Encoded protein: CASSLIAGGYNEQFF.

Only one count was recorded for this clone. The CDR3 spells CASSHGLAGRYEQYF. CDR3 DNA: TGTGCCAGCAGCCACGGACTAGCGGGGAGGTACGAGCAGTACTTC. The V gene is TRBV5-6, the J gene TRBJ2-7; the match to TRBD2 covers 12 bases. The V segment lost 4 bases and the J segment 4 bases; nucleotides outside the gene matches: 6. This CDR3 contains 15 residues. CDR1 SGHDT and CDR2 YYEEEE come from the germline V gene.

This clone was counted a few times. The rearrangement links TRBV6-5 to TRBJ1-2; D remains ambiguous. The V end was cut by 8 bases, the J end by 4 bases, with 14 bases between. This CDR3 contains 13 residues. Germline CDR1 and CDR2: MNHEY and SVGAGI. Here the CDR3 DNA reads TGTGCCAGCCGAACCGGGGAGCTCTATGGCTACACCTTC. As protein: CASRTGELYGYTF.

This clone was seen a single time. The chain joins TRBV6-4 to TRBJ1-4; TRBD1 aligns across 11 bases. The germline CDR1 and CDR2 sequences are MRHNA and SNTAGT. Trimming at V came to 5 bases and at J to 7 bases, leaving 3 bases not matched to a gene. The CDR3 is made up of 14 amino acids. The CDR3 reads CASSSGTGGEKLFF. CDR3 bases: TGTGCCAGCAGTTCAGGGACAGGGGGTGAAAAACTGTTTTTT.

This clone was counted a single time. CDR3 protein: CASSPQKSLADLSYEQYF. Written as DNA, the CDR3 is TGTGCCAGCAGCCCCCAAAAGTCTCTAGCGGATCTCTCCTACGAGCAGTACTTC. This chain connects TRBV4-2 to TRBJ2-7; the match to TRBD2 covers 7 bases. V trimming: 4 bases; J trimming: 0 bases; junction bases outside the gene matches: 15. The germline V gene has CDR1 LGHNA and CDR2 YNFKEQ. This CDR3 has 18 residues.

This chain links TRBV6-2 or TRBV6-3 with TRBJ2-2; perhaps D is TRBD1 or TRBD2 (6 bases each). The CDR3 covers 17 residues. Trimming pared 3 bases from V and 1 base from J, leaving 15 bases between. Germline CDR1 MNHEY, CDR2 SVGEGT. CDR3 nucleotide sequence: TGTGCCAGCAGTTATCGGGGGCAGGTCATGAACACCGGGGAGCTGTTTTTT. It codes for CASSYRGQVMNTGELFF.

V usage is TRBV7-2 and J usage is TRBJ1-2; 8 bases align to TRBD1. CDR1 and CDR2 (germline): SGHTA, FQGNSA. Trimming at V came to 5 bases and at J to 7 bases, leaving 12 bases not matched to a gene. The CDR3 length is 15 residues. CDR3 sequence: CASSPAGGELGGYTF. CDR3 coding DNA: TGTGCCAGCAGCCCAGCAGGGGGCGAATTAGGTGGCTACACCTTC.

This chain connects TRBV20-1 to TRBJ2-7, with 7 bases lining up with TRBD1. From germline, CDR1 is DFQATT and CDR2 SNEGSKA (reference sequence). J was trimmed by 0 bases and V by 3 bases; bases with no gene match: 8. This CDR3 contains 15 residues. For the CDR3, the DNA is TGCAGTGCTAGTAACAGGGGCGTGAGCTCCTACGAGCAGTACTTC. As protein: CSASNRGVSSYEQYF.

This clone was found a few times. The DNA for the CDR3 is TGTGCCAGCAGCAGATGGGGACAGGGCAACGAAAAACTGTTTTTT. Translating gives CASSRWGQGNEKLFF. The chain recombines TRBV2 with TRBJ1-4, with 9 bases lining up with TRBD1. The CDR3 contains 15 residues. V shed 6 bases and J 8 bases; nucleotides not matched to a gene: 10. In germline, CDR1 is SNHLY, CDR2 FYNNEI.

V usage is TRBV7-9 and J usage is TRBJ2-7; possible D gene TRBD1, 5 bases. There are 14 residues in the CDR3. Germline-derived CDR1 and CDR2 are SEHNR and FQNEAQ (reference sequence). Trimming pared 0 bases from V and 5 bases from J, leaving 11 bases between. CDR3 in DNA: TGTGCCAGCAGCTTAGCCAGGGTTCTGGACGAGCAGTACTTC. This gives the protein CASSLARVLDEQYF.

The CDR3 bases are TGTGCCAGCAGTTCCGGACAGGGGGACTACGAGCAGTACTTC. It codes for CASSSGQGDYEQYF. The chain employs TRBV28 and TRBJ2-7; 10 bases fit TRBD1. The V segment lost 4 bases and the J segment 3 bases; nucleotides outside the gene matches: 3. Germline CDR1 reads MDHEN; CDR2 reads SYDVKM. The CDR3 runs to 14 residues.

This clone has only one observation. The V call is TRBV10-1, the J call TRBJ2-1; no clear D gene. This CDR3 has 16 residues. The V and J ends lost 2 bases and 3 bases respectively, with 14 bases between them. CDR1 WNHNN and CDR2 SYGVQD come from the germline V gene (reference sequence). Here the CDR3 reads CASSESARQLYNEQFF. For the CDR3, the DNA is TGCGCCAGCAGTGAGAGTGCGCGGCAGCTCTACAATGAGCAGTTCTTC.

This sequence joins TRBV9 and TRBJ1-1, with 9 bases fitting TRBD1. Trimming removed 0 bases from V and 4 bases from J; junction bases left unmatched: 4. The CDR3 is made up of 15 amino acids. CDR1 and CDR2 from the germline V gene are SGDLS and YYNGEE. CDR3: CASSVGDRAITEAFF. CDR3 DNA: TGTGCCAGCAGCGTAGGGGACAGGGCCATCACTGAAGCTTTCTTT.

V and J are TRBV12-1 and TRBJ1-1. TRBV12-1 is flagged as a pseudogene. CDR3 length: 19 amino acids. The CDR3 region is CASSASRSRGGRWNTEAFF. The CDR3 coding sequence is TGTGCCAGCAGCGCCTCCCGCTCTAGGGGGGGACGTTGGAACACTGAAGCTTTCTTT.